The rows below give T cell receptor beta chains drawn from one sample of a study of blood T cell repertoires in COVID-19. This table comes from immunoSEQ multiplex PCR, and its TCRdb copy is limited to in-frame clones, with some not included. In the table there are about 180,000 clones, about 80% of which are singletons. Input material: peripheral blood. These receptors originate from a human donor in a cohort sampled during active COVID-19. The CDR3 runs from the conserved cysteine through the conserved F or W. The order of the fields is J gene, D gene, V gene, clone size, CDR3 DNA, CDR3 protein. D genes are given only for firm matches. A clone size is listed for some rows: how often the clone was seen (once, few, many), or a class if it is expanded.

j_gene: TRBJ1-4
d_gene: TRBD1
v_gene: TRBV2
abundance: once
CDR3nt: TGTGCCAGCAGTGAAGAAAGAGGGGGCGAAATCTTAGGAAAACTGTTTTTT
CDR3aa: CASSEERGGEILGKLFF

j_gene: TRBJ2-1
d_gene: .
v_gene: TRBV11-2
abundance: .
CDR3nt: TGTGCCAGCAGCGTTGACAGAAGCTCCTACAATGAGCAGTTCTTC
CDR3aa: CASSVDRSSYNEQFF

j_gene: TRBJ1-1
d_gene: .
v_gene: TRBV12-3/TRBV12-4
abundance: .
CDR3nt: TGTGCCAGCAGTGGGGACTCAATCGCTGAAGCTTTCTTT
CDR3aa: CASSGDSIAEAFF

j_gene: TRBJ1-2
d_gene: TRBD1
v_gene: TRBV6-5
abundance: once
CDR3nt: TGTGCCAGCAGTCCGACAGGGGGCGACGGGTTAGGCTACACCTTC
CDR3aa: CASSPTGGDGLGYTF

j_gene: TRBJ2-7
d_gene: TRBD1
v_gene: TRBV5-1
abundance: once
CDR3nt: TGCGCCAGCAGCTTGTCCGGACAGGGCTTCGAGCAGTACTTC
CDR3aa: CASSLSGQGFEQYF

j_gene: TRBJ2-7
d_gene: .
v_gene: TRBV5-6
abundance: .
CDR3nt: TGTGCCAGCAGCGTGGGTGCAGGGAGGTTCGAGCAGTACTTC
CDR3aa: CASSVGAGRFEQYF

j_gene: TRBJ2-1
d_gene: .
v_gene: TRBV5-6
abundance: .
CDR3nt: TGTGCCAGCAGCTTTCGGACGGGGAGCTCCTACAATGAGCAGTTCTTC
CDR3aa: CASSFRTGSSYNEQFF

j_gene: TRBJ1-2
d_gene: TRBD1
v_gene: TRBV19
abundance: once
CDR3nt: TGTGCCAGTAGTTCCGACAGGGGATTCGGCTATGGCTACACCTTC
CDR3aa: CASSSDRGFGYGYTF

j_gene: TRBJ2-5
d_gene: .
v_gene: TRBV15
abundance: .
CDR3nt: TGTGCCACCGCTCCCTGGGCGGGGACCCAAGAGACCCAGTACTTC
CDR3aa: CATAPWAGTQETQYF

j_gene: TRBJ2-5
d_gene: TRBD2
v_gene: TRBV9
abundance: .
CDR3nt: TGTGCCAGCAGCGTAGGGGTGGTGAGCGGGGGGCCTCAAGAGACCCAGTACTTC
CDR3aa: CASSVGVVSGGPQETQYF

j_gene: TRBJ2-7
d_gene: .
v_gene: TRBV13
abundance: .
CDR3nt: TGTGCCAGCAGCTTAGCGGGACGGGAGACCTACGAGCAGTACTTC
CDR3aa: CASSLAGRETYEQYF

j_gene: TRBJ2-7
d_gene: .
v_gene: TRBV5-1
abundance: .
CDR3nt: TGCGCCAGCAGCTTTGGAGCCGATTCCTACGAGCAGTACTTC
CDR3aa: CASSFGADSYEQYF

j_gene: TRBJ1-4
d_gene: .
v_gene: TRBV6-1
abundance: .
CDR3nt: TGTGCCAGCAGTGAATCAGTGGGTCAGGTACCTAATGAAAAACTGTTTTTT
CDR3aa: CASSESVGQVPNEKLFF

j_gene: TRBJ1-4
d_gene: TRBD1
v_gene: TRBV19
abundance: few
CDR3nt: TGTGCCAGTAGTCCTCGGGACAGGGTGGCGTTCGATGAAAAACTGTTTTTT
CDR3aa: CASSPRDRVAFDEKLFF

j_gene: TRBJ1-1
d_gene: .
v_gene: TRBV27
abundance: once
CDR3nt: TGTGCCAGCAGCCTCCGTATGAACACTGAAGCTTTCTTT
CDR3aa: CASSLRMNTEAFF

j_gene: TRBJ2-1
d_gene: TRBD2
v_gene: TRBV29-1
abundance: .
CDR3nt: TGCAGCGCGTCTCCGGGACTAGCCTACTACAATGAGCAGTTCTTC
CDR3aa: CSASPGLAYYNEQFF

j_gene: TRBJ2-4
d_gene: TRBD1
v_gene: TRBV6-4
abundance: .
CDR3nt: TGTGCCAGCAGTGATACCTTGGGACAGGGGACTGACATTCAGTACTTC
CDR3aa: CASSDTLGQGTDIQYF

j_gene: TRBJ2-1
d_gene: TRBD2
v_gene: TRBV2
abundance: .
CDR3nt: TGTGCCATCGCGGGGGGGAGCTCCTACAATGAGCAGTTCTTC
CDR3aa: CAIAGGSSYNEQFF

j_gene: TRBJ2-7
d_gene: .
v_gene: TRBV5-4
abundance: .
CDR3nt: TGTGCCAGCAGCTCGACATACGAGCAGTACTTC
CDR3aa: CASSSTYEQYF

j_gene: TRBJ2-7
d_gene: .
v_gene: TRBV15
abundance: .
CDR3nt: TGTGCCACCAGCAGAGGACAGACCTACGAGCAGTACTTC
CDR3aa: CATSRGQTYEQYF

j_gene: TRBJ1-2
d_gene: .
v_gene: TRBV29-1
abundance: .
CDR3nt: TGCAGCGTAATAACAGCAAGCTATGGCTACACCTTC
CDR3aa: CSVITASYGYTF

j_gene: TRBJ1-1
d_gene: .
v_gene: TRBV4-1
abundance: .
CDR3nt: TGCGCCAGCAGCCAAGGTTCTACGTTCACTGAAGCTTTCTTT
CDR3aa: CASSQGSTFTEAFF

j_gene: TRBJ1-2
d_gene: .
v_gene: TRBV3-1/TRBV3-2
abundance: .
CDR3nt: TGTGCCAGCAGCCAAGAAGCTGAGGGCAATCACAACTATGGCTACACCTTC
CDR3aa: CASSQEAEGNHNYGYTF

j_gene: TRBJ1-1
d_gene: TRBD1
v_gene: TRBV4-1
abundance: few
CDR3nt: TGCGCCAGCAGGCTAACCGGGACAGGAGACACTGAAGCTTTCTTT
CDR3aa: CASRLTGTGDTEAFF

j_gene: TRBJ2-1
d_gene: TRBD2
v_gene: TRBV19
abundance: .
CDR3nt: TGTGCCAGTAGTACCCTAGCGGGGGGCTACAATGAGCAGTTCTTC
CDR3aa: CASSTLAGGYNEQFF

j_gene: TRBJ1-3
d_gene: .
v_gene: TRBV7-9
abundance: .
CDR3nt: TGTGCCAGCAGCTTTTCAGACTCTGGAAACACCATATATTTT
CDR3aa: CASSFSDSGNTIYF

j_gene: TRBJ2-7
d_gene: .
v_gene: TRBV5-1
abundance: few
CDR3nt: TGCGCCAGCAGCCCCTTCACGGGGATACCCTACGAGCAGTACTTC
CDR3aa: CASSPFTGIPYEQYF

j_gene: TRBJ1-6
d_gene: TRBD1
v_gene: TRBV6-5
abundance: .
CDR3nt: TGTGCCAGCACGGGACAGGGGAAATATTCACCCCTCCACTTT
CDR3aa: CASTGQGKYSPLHF

j_gene: TRBJ1-2
d_gene: .
v_gene: TRBV18
abundance: once
CDR3nt: TGTGCCAGCTCAAAAGTTGGGAAAGGGACTTCTAACTATGGCTACACCTTC
CDR3aa: CASSKVGKGTSNYGYTF